These 25 T cell receptor beta chains were all obtained from the same sample, sequenced in a study of cytomegalovirus exposure and HLA in healthy donors. The PCR made use of 60 Vbeta and 13 Jbeta primers. Clones were read by immunoSEQ multiplex PCR, and TCRdb kept only the in-frame ones, dropping some. The profile covers some 240,000 clones, with about nine tenths appearing a single time and about 1.8% taken by the ten largest. Sequenced input: PBMCs. These receptors all come from a girl aged 2 to 10 in good health and CMV-seronegative.

V is TRBV19 and J is TRBJ2-2, with 7 nucleotides matching TRBD1. Per the germline V gene, CDR1 is LNHDA and CDR2 is SQIVND (reference sequence). The trim removed 6 bases at V and 7 bases at J, leaving 14 bases unmatched. This CDR3 is 16 amino acids long. The DNA for the CDR3 is TGTGCCAGTAGCACGCAGGGACAGAGAATTTACGGGGAGCTGTTTTTT. Its protein is CASSTQGQRIYGELFF.

The rearrangement joins TRBV6-1 to TRBJ2-7; 9 bases are a match to TRBD1. CDR3 length: 16 amino acids. Germline V gene data show CDR1 as MNHNS and CDR2 as SASEGT. With 3 bases clipped from V and 1 base from J, the junction kept 7 bases outside the gene matches. CDR3 in amino acids: CASSDPTGTGSYEQYF. The CDR3 nucleotides read TGTGCCAGCAGTGATCCCACCGGGACAGGGTCCTACGAGCAGTACTTC.

The chain joins TRBV10-3 to TRBJ1-4, with D possibly being TRBD1 (5 bases). Germline CDR1 is ENHRY and CDR2 is SYGVKD. The ends were cut back, 5 bases at V and 8 bases at J, with 12 bases in the middle. The CDR3 loop spans 13 amino acids. The CDR3 DNA sequence: TGTGCCATCAGTCCCTTCGGGGGGGAAAAACTGTTTTTT. The encoded protein is CAISPFGGEKLFF.

The chain employs TRBV4-2 and TRBJ2-7, with 8 nucleotides matching TRBD1. V was pared by 1 base and J by 2 bases, with 4 bases of the junction left unmatched. The germline gives CDR1 LGHNA, CDR2 YNFKEQ. The CDR3 length is 15 residues. CDR3 DNA: TGTGCCAGCAGCCAAGGTGGACAGGGAGCCTACGAGCAGTACTTC. This gives the protein CASSQGGQGAYEQYF.

This clone was picked up one time. The junction shows a germline mismatch at one end, possibly a read error. The CDR3, as DNA: TGTGCCAGCAGTGTAAAGCGTAGGGGCACCGATACGCAGTATTTT. Protein: CASSVKRRGTDTQYF. The chain couples TRBV2 to TRBJ2-3, with D perhaps TRBD1 (5 bases). The CDR3 consists of 15 residues. The germline CDR1 and CDR2 sequences are SNHLY and FYNNEI.

This clone was detected once. V is TRBV11-2 and J is TRBJ2-2; tentative D call: TRBD2 (6 bases). CDR3 length: 15 amino acids. Germline-derived CDR1 and CDR2 are SGHAT and FQNNGV. The V end was cut by 4 bases, the J end by 6 bases, with 15 bases between. Written as DNA, the CDR3 is TGTGCCAGCAGCTCAAAAGCCTGGAGGGCCGGGGAGCTGTTTTTT. Encoded protein: CASSSKAWRAGELFF.

The CDR3 nucleotides are TGTGCCAGTAGTATATTGGGGCAGGGCAATCAGCCCCAGCATTTT. This gives the protein CASSILGQGNQPQHF. The chain uses TRBV19 and TRBJ1-5; maybe TRBD1 (5 bases). Germline values: CDR1 LNHDA, CDR2 SQIVND (reference sequence). The CDR3 is made up of 15 amino acids. The V end lost 2 bases, the J end lost 2 bases, and 10 bases lay between the germline ends.

J is TRBJ1-3 and V is TRBV27; unclear D gene. CDR3 size: 17 residues. Germline V CDR1 and CDR2: MNHEY, SMNVEV (reference sequence). Trimming removed 5 bases from V and 4 bases from J, with 21 bases in between. This CDR3 reads CASSPMVPGLLGNTIYF. CDR3 sequence (DNA): TGTGCCAGCAGTCCGATGGTCCCTGGGCTCCTGGGAAACACCATATATTTT.

The chain recombines TRBV6-1 with TRBJ1-2, with D possibly matching TRBD1 (6 bases). Germline-derived CDR1 and CDR2 are MNHNS and SASEGT. The CDR3 length is 14 residues. V was trimmed by 0 bases and J by 8 bases, leaving 13 bases between them. The CDR3 DNA follows: TGTGCCAGCAGTGAAGCGGTGCAGGGGCGGGGCTACACCTTC. It is translated as CASSEAVQGRGYTF.

The chain combines TRBV2 with TRBJ2-7, with 7 bases aligning to TRBD2. CDR3 length: 16 residues. CDR1 and CDR2 from the germline V gene are SNHLY and FYNNEI. The junction had 18 bases not matched to a gene; V was cut back by 10 bases and J by 3 bases. CDR3: CATEGRGGAPHYEQYF. The CDR3 bases are TGTGCCACCGAAGGAAGGGGAGGGGCTCCTCACTACGAGCAGTACTTC.

This chain joins TRBV29-1 and TRBJ2-3; 9 nucleotides line up with TRBD2. CDR1 and CDR2 (germline): SQVTM, ANQGSEA. J was trimmed by 4 bases and V by 4 bases; bases with no gene match: 6. The length of the CDR3 is 14 residues. CDR3 residues: CSVAIAGVADTQYF. CDR3 nucleotide sequence: TGCAGCGTTGCAATAGCGGGGGTTGCAGATACGCAGTATTTT.

This rearrangement joins TRBV5-8 to TRBJ2-1; D gene uncertain. This CDR3 spans 15 amino acids. V was pared by 0 bases and J by 1 base, with 8 bases between. CDR1 is SGHTS, CDR2 YDEGEE, per germline. The CDR3 DNA sequence: TGTGCCAGCAGCTTGGGCAGTTCGTCCTACAATGAGCAGTTCTTC. This translates into CASSLGSSSYNEQFF.

The count of this clone is one. The chain carries TRBV11-2 and TRBJ1-5, with TRBD1 matching 7 bases. The CDR3 loop spans 13 amino acids. Germline-derived CDR1 and CDR2 are SGHAT and FQNNGV. V dropped 6 bases and J dropped 7; count of bases not matched to a gene: 6. This CDR3 is CASSRQGGQPQHF. The DNA of the CDR3 is TGTGCCAGCAGTAGACAGGGAGGCCAGCCCCAGCATTTT.

Worth noting for this clone: Other DNA sequences in this sample translate to the same CDR3. The gene calls are TRBV2 and TRBJ2-7; D remains unclear. This CDR3 is 11 amino acids long. V was shortened by 6 bases and J by 3 bases, with 6 bases between the two germline ends. Germline V CDR1 and CDR2: SNHLY, FYNNEI. The CDR3 DNA follows: TGTGCCAGCAGAAACAGCTACGAGCAGTACTTC. This translates into CASRNSYEQYF.

V usage is TRBV5-4 and J usage is TRBJ2-7; maybe TRBD1 (6 bases). Trimming removed 4 bases at V and 5 bases at J, with 16 bases between. The CDR3 spans 14 residues. The V gene's germline CDR1 is SGHNT and CDR2 YYREEE (reference sequence). The CDR3: CASSPGVFLHEQYF. CDR3 nucleotide sequence: TGTGCCAGCAGCCCAGGGGTCTTCCTACACGAGCAGTACTTC.

The rearrangement uses TRBV28 and TRBJ2-1; 11 nucleotides match TRBD2. The germline CDR1 and CDR2 sequences are MDHEN and SYDVKM. There are 12 residues in the CDR3. Losses at the gene ends were 8 bases for V and 12 bases for J; bases not matched to a gene: 6. Written as DNA, the CDR3 is TGTGCCAGCGAAACTAGCGGGAGTGGGCAGTTCTTC. This codes for CASETSGSGQFF. Together with reference TRBV28 and TRBJ2-1, the CDR3 gives the full variable domain: DVKVTQSSRYLVKRTGEKVFLECVQDMDHENMFWYRQDPGLGLRLIYFSYDVKMKEKGDIPEGYSVSREKKERFSLILESASTNQTSMYLCASETSGSGQFFGPGTRLTVL.

This clone was seen only once. V is TRBV6-4 and J is TRBJ2-2; D unresolved. The ends were cut back, 0 bases at V and 2 bases at J, with 10 bases in the middle. In germline, CDR1 is MRHNA, CDR2 SNTAGT. The CDR3 extends over 16 amino acids. The CDR3 DNA follows: TGTGCCAGCAGTGACTCTTTCGGTCCTAACACCGGGGAGCTGTTTTTT. Translated, it gives CASSDSFGPNTGELFF.

The chain joins TRBV10-1 to TRBJ2-2; TRBD2 matches at 8 bases. The CDR3 runs 16 residues. Germline assignment: CDR1 WNHNN and CDR2 SYGVQD (reference sequence). The ends lost 6 bases at V and 3 bases at J; junction bases unmatched: 9. CDR3 nucleotides: TGCGCCAGCAGGGAAGGACTAGCAGGAGACACCGGGGAGCTGTTTTTT. It translates to CASREGLAGDTGELFF.

The gene calls are TRBV28 and TRBJ1-2; possible D gene TRBD1, 6 bases. From germline, CDR1 is MDHEN and CDR2 SYDVKM. With 3 bases removed from V and 5 bases from J, the gap between germline ends came to 10 bases. This CDR3 is built from 13 residues. This CDR3 is CASSLPGVYGYTF. In DNA form, the CDR3 reads TGTGCCAGCAGTTTGCCAGGGGTTTATGGCTACACCTTC.

The chain uses TRBV6-5 and TRBJ1-4, with D possibly matching TRBD1 (5 bases). Germline-derived CDR1 and CDR2 are MNHEY and SVGAGI. The CDR3 spans 14 residues. V was cut by 5 bases and J by 8 bases, with 15 bases left in between. This CDR3 reads CASSESGAGEKLFF. For the CDR3, the DNA is TGTGCCAGCAGTGAAAGTGGCGCAGGGGAAAAACTGTTTTTT.

The gene calls are TRBV27 and TRBJ1-2, with 9 bases that match TRBD1. There are 15 residues in the CDR3. Germline assignment: CDR1 MNHEY and CDR2 SMNVEV (reference sequence). With V trimmed by 5 bases and J by 4 bases, 8 bases remained unmatched. The CDR3 loop is CASSLGQGSSYGYTF. CDR3 nucleotide sequence: TGTGCCAGCAGTCTAGGACAGGGGTCATCCTATGGCTACACCTTC.

The chain employs TRBV30 and TRBJ1-1; D remains ambiguous. The germline V and J ends were trimmed by 2 bases and 5 bases, with 12 bases remaining between them. From germline, CDR1 is GTSNPN and CDR2 SVGIG (reference sequence). This CDR3 is 13 amino acids long. CDR3 sequence (DNA): TGTGCCTGGAGTCCCTCAAGGCGGACTGAAGCTTTCTTT. Amino acids: CAWSPSRRTEAFF.

The chain uses TRBV6-5 and TRBJ1-5; D is unclear. CDR1 and CDR2 from the germline V gene are MNHEY and SVGAGI. Between the trimmed V and J ends, which lost 5 bases and 1 base, there was a span of 9 bases. This CDR3 comprises 14 residues. The CDR3 DNA reads as TGTGCCAGCAGTGTAAGCATGAGCAATCAGCCCCAGCATTTT. It is translated as CASSVSMSNQPQHF.

The CDR3, as DNA: TGTGCCAGCAGCTTGCCAGCGGGAGGGTACGAGCAGTACTTC. Amino acid sequence: CASSLPAGGYEQYF. This chain joins TRBV5-4 and TRBJ2-7, with 10 bases fitting TRBD2. V was clipped by 1 base and J by 4 bases; unmatched bases: 2. The V gene's germline CDR1 is SGHNT and CDR2 YYREEE (reference sequence). CDR3 length: 14 amino acids.

The chain carries TRBV25-1 and TRBJ2-7; 8 bases match TRBD1. CDR1 MGHDK and CDR2 SYGVNS come from the germline V gene. Trimming cost V 3 bases and J 0 bases; bases outside gene matches: 4. The CDR3 extends over 15 amino acids. The CDR3 spells CASSDGTGVSYEQYF. The DNA for the CDR3 is TGTGCCAGCAGTGACGGGACAGGAGTCTCCTACGAGCAGTACTTC.